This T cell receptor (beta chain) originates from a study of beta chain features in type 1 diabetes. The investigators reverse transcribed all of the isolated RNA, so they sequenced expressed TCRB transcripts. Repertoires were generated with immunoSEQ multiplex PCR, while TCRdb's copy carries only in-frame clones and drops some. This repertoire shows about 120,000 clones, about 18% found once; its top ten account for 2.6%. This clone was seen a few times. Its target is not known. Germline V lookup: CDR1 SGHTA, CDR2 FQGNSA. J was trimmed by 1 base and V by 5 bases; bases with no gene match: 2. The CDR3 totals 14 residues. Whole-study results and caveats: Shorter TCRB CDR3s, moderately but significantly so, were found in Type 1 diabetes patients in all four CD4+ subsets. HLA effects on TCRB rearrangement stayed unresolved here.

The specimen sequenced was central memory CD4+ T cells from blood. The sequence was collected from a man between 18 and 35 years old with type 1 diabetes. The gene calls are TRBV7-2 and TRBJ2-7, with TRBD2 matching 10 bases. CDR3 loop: CASSPGLASYEQYF. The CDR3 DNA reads TGTGCCAGCAGCCCGGGACTAGCGTCCTACGAGCAGTACTTC. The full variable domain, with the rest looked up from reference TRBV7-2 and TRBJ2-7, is GAGVSQSPSNKVTEKGKDVELRCDPISGHTALYWYRQSLGQGLEFLIYFQGNSAPDKSGLPSDRFSAERTGGSVSTLTIQRTQQEDSAVYLCASSPGLASYEQYFGPGTRLTVT.